This record looks at one TCR beta chain sequence and its context. Germline V gives CDR1 LNHDA, CDR2 SQIVND (reference sequence). The CDR3 is 16 amino acids. V lost 4 bases to trimming and J lost 5 bases; unmatched junction nucleotides: 9. Sequencing used immunoSEQ multiplex PCR; TCRdb keeps in-frame clones, though not all of them. Counted here are over 650,000 clones, roughly 86% occurring once; the ten biggest clones make up approximately 0.0097%. The data were taken from a study of shared T cell receptors in the human thymus. The same sample was also used in a study of human thymus T cells. As that report states: Donors consisted of healthy Finnish infants (having corrective surgery for congenital heart defects). Surgeons resected thymus tissue during corrective heart surgery. Apparent skewing of V and J gene usage characterized both thymic and blood repertoires. Related work found strong thymic repertoire overlap between unrelated individuals.

This sequence joins TRBV19 and TRBJ1-5, with TRBD1 matching over 9 bases. This clonotype originated in a boy under three years old with a congenital heart defect. Input material: thymocytes. The CDR3 DNA is TGTGCCAGTAGTAACGGACAGGGGCCCATCGATCAGCCCCAGCATTTT. Encoded protein: CASSNGQGPIDQPQHF.